What follows describes a single TCR beta chain. Its specificity is not known. This may arise from a read error, as a much more abundant clone is one base away. CDR1 and CDR2 from the germline V gene are LGHNA and YSLEER. The CDR3 length is 13 residues. This sample is drawn from a study of molecular identifiers for immune sequencing clone quantification. Each CDR3 protein is one row after TCRdb ran MiXCR on the PCR reads. The sample holds about 300,000 distinct CDR3 sequences, about a fifth seen once. From about 19,000 to 1,100,000 sorted cells, naive CD8 libraries were generated with 10%, 30% or 50% RNA. Naive CD8 T cells were sorted, and the gate applied was CD8+CD4-CCR7+CD45RA+. Study-level points and caveats: Clones above 20 RNA copies contained over 97% of effector molecules and under 1% of naive molecules.

The TCR comes from a human donor in good health. Some libraries in this study had Jurkat cell RNA spiked in. The chain couples TRBV4-3 to TRBJ2-7; D ambiguous. Sequenced: naive CD8+ T cells from blood, with Jurkat cell RNA spiked in. Regarding subset: FACS-sorted CD8+CD4-CCR7+CD45RA+ naive T cells. CDR3 loop: CVSSQEVSGEQYF. The CDR3 region has the DNA TGCGTCAGCAGCCAAGAAGTTTCCGGCGAGCAGTACTTC.